Following are 10 T cell receptor beta chains from one sample sequenced in a study of OX40 agonist ivuxolimab in advanced cancers. Clones were sequenced by immunoSEQ multiplex PCR, and TCRdb holds only the in-frame ones, with some missing. This table has 21,000 or so clones, around nine tenths appearing once. Here the sequenced sample was CD4+ or CD8+ T cells sorted from blood, taken in a trial of the OX40 agonist ivuxolimab. The receptors shown here come from an adult with an advanced solid tumor such as melanoma, head and neck, liver or kidney cancer.

The chain employs TRBV5-1 and TRBJ2-7; D is undetermined. The germline V gene has CDR1 SGHRS and CDR2 YFSETQ. The CDR3 contains 13 residues. Trimming removed 2 bases at V and 3 bases at J, with 9 bases between. The CDR3 protein is CASSFESNYEQYF. In nucleotides, the CDR3 is TGCGCCAGCAGCTTTGAATCAAACTACGAGCAGTACTTC.

This sequence joins TRBV9 and TRBJ1-2; D gene uncertain. This CDR3 spans 13 amino acids. Per the germline V gene, CDR1 is SGDLS and CDR2 is YYNGEE. The V end lost 0 bases, the J end lost 2 bases, and 5 bases lay between the germline ends. The DNA of the CDR3 is TGTGCCAGCAGCGTAGCCCGAAACTATGGCTACACCTTC. Its translation: CASSVARNYGYTF.

V is TRBV6-5 and J is TRBJ2-7; D is undetermined. This CDR3 comprises 13 residues. Germline V lookup: CDR1 MNHEY, CDR2 SVGAGI. V lost 4 bases, J lost 2 bases, and 9 bases lay in between. The CDR3 DNA reads TGTGCCAGCAGTTCTGCCGGACCCTACGAGCAGTACTTC. Protein product: CASSSAGPYEQYF.

The rearrangement joins TRBV19 to TRBJ2-1, with no clear D. From germline, CDR1 is LNHDA and CDR2 SQIVND (reference sequence). This CDR3 spans 12 amino acids. V lost 5 bases and J lost 6, with 8 bases in between. CDR3 nucleotide sequence: TGTGCCAGTAGTCCCGACACCAATGAGCAGTTCTTC. It translates to CASSPDTNEQFF.

This clone occurred once. V gene TRBV11-2 combines with J gene TRBJ1-5, with no clear D. V gave up 0 bases and J gave up 6 bases, with 6 bases separating them. Looked up from germline, CDR1 is SGHAT and CDR2 is FQNNGV. The CDR3 has 13 amino acids. The CDR3 nucleotides are TGTGCCAGCAGCTTAGAGCAGCGTCAGCCCCAGCATTTT. Its protein product is CASSLEQRQPQHF.

The chain uses TRBV5-6 and TRBJ2-2, with D tentatively TRBD1 (6 bases). Germline CDR1 SGHDT, CDR2 YYEEEE. V gave up 0 bases and J gave up 2 bases, with 14 bases separating them. The CDR3 is made up of 17 amino acids. CDR3 nucleotide sequence: TGTGCCAGCAGCTTGGGTACGGGGACAACCAACACCGGGGAGCTGTTTTTT. It codes for CASSLGTGTTNTGELFF.

V is TRBV4-2 and J is TRBJ2-2; D is uncertain. V was cut by 8 bases and J by 3 bases, with 16 bases left in between. Per the germline V gene, CDR1 is LGHNA and CDR2 is YNFKEQ. The CDR3 is made up of 15 amino acids. The CDR3 DNA reads as TGTGCCAGCCATTTCGAGAATAGTGACACCGGGGAGCTGTTTTTT. It translates to CASHFENSDTGELFF.

CDR3 sequence: CASSLTSGGRNEQFF. The CDR3 nucleotides are TGTGCCAGCAGTTTGACTAGCGGCGGGCGAAATGAGCAGTTCTTC. The chain has TRBV27 and TRBJ2-1; TRBD2 matches at 9 bases. The ends lost 3 bases at V and 7 bases at J; junction bases unmatched: 7. This CDR3 is 15 amino acids long. Germline V gene lookup returns CDR1 MNHEY and CDR2 SMNVEV (reference sequence).

The rearrangement uses TRBV6-6 and TRBJ2-5; a possible D gene is TRBD1 (5 bases). Germline loops: CDR1 MNHNY, CDR2 SVGAGI (reference sequence). The V end lost 7 bases, the J end lost 3 bases, and 15 bases lay between the germline ends. The CDR3 sequence is 14 residues long. CDR3 residues: CASNFYRIEETQYF. Here the CDR3 DNA reads TGTGCCAGCAATTTCTACAGGATCGAAGAGACCCAGTACTTC.

This chain uses TRBV7-9 with TRBJ2-2, with a possible D match to TRBD1 (7 bases). The CDR3 has 15 residues. V lost 3 bases, J lost 3 bases, and 11 bases lay in between. CDR1 and CDR2 from the germline V gene are SEHNR and FQNEAQ (reference sequence). DNA of the CDR3: TGTGCCAGCAGCTTGCGGGACAGCGACACCGGGGAGCTGTTTTTT. Translation: CASSLRDSDTGELFF.